This record concerns one T cell receptor (beta chain) sequence. What it binds is unknown. Whoever was chosen for sequencing had shown CD8+CD57+ cell expansion by flow cytometry. There are 13 residues in the CDR3. Looked up from germline, CDR1 is SNHLY and CDR2 is FYNNEI. The J segment lost 0 bases and the V segment lost 8 bases, leaving 2 bases of the junction unmatched. According to the study, genomic DNA was the template for TCR beta VDJ and CDR3 profiling. TCRdb re-analysed the reads in MiXCR, keeping a single row per CDR3 protein. The table lists 95,000 to 150,000 distinct CDR3 sequences, under 60% of them singletons, with roughly 29% in the top ten. The data were obtained in a study of CD8+CD57+ T cells in acquired aplastic anemia. Across the whole study: Sorted CD4+ and CD8+ cells yielded DNA averaging about 3.2 ug. Findings and limits, study-wide: Overlapping CD8+ CDR3 repertoires of patients and controls contained approximately 29 shared sequences. Patients and controls had CD8+ Simpson's diversity values that were not significantly distinct.

The source material was sorted CD4+, CD8+, or CD8+CD57+ T cells (not recorded which) from PBMCs. The chain joins TRBV2 to TRBJ1-2; 8 nucleotides align to TRBD1. This sequence was found in a human donor with aplastic anemia. CDR3 coding DNA: TGTGCCAGCTCGGGACAGGCTAACTATGGCTACACCTTC. Residues: CASSGQANYGYTF. Together with reference TRBV2 and TRBJ1-2, the CDR3 gives the full variable domain: EPEVTQTPSHQVTQMGQEVILRCVPISNHLYFYWYRQILGQKVEFLVSFYNNEISEKSEIFDDQFSVERPDGSNFTLKIRSTKLEDSAMYFCASSGQANYGYTFGSGTRLTVV.